This T cell receptor beta chain emerged from a study of OX40 agonist ivuxolimab in advanced cancers. Concerning the study at large: Ivuxolimab was an agonistic, fully human IgG2 monoclonal antibody directed against OX40 (CD134), a costimulatory receptor. The monotherapy dose-escalation portion (N of about 52 patients) of the phase I ivuxolimab trial is reported in the paper. Peripheral TCRbeta sequencing was intended to test whether TCR sequence diversity was altered and clonal T-cell expansion was caused by ivuxolimab. Among the approximately 50 dose-escalation patients, approximately 20 had hepatocellular carcinoma, 15 or so melanoma, 9 renal cell carcinoma and 9 head and neck cancer. Partial responses occurred in three dose-escalation patients: two with cutaneous melanoma and one with hepatocellular carcinoma. A male proportion of under 85% and a mean age of 60 years, ranging from roughly 23 to 90, were recorded for the dose-escalation cohort. Patients were allowed to have had prior anti-PD-1, anti-PD-L1 or anti-CTLA-4 therapy, and 30% to 40% of the dose-escalation patients had been treated with checkpoint inhibitors. Intravenous ivuxolimab was administered to patients every 2 weeks at six dose levels: 0.01, 0.1, 0.3, 1.5, 3 and 10 mg/kg.

To sequence the TCRbeta CDR3 region, genomic DNA was isolated from the sorted cells. The immunoSEQ Assay was used to sequence the TCRbeta CDR3 regions. TCRdb took over this immuneACCESS table, retaining in-frame rearrangements with V and J assigned. Such tables are incomplete; in checked studies, under half of the missing clones stem from an unresolved V gene, and the remainder is unexplained. In this sample the table shows about 52,000 clones, 70% to 90% of which occur a single time. The ten largest clones represent 14% of the sample. About this clone itself: Its antigen is still unknown. The input lacks base qualities; no much larger clone sits a single base away.

The CDR3 sequence holds 14 residues, the cysteine and phenylalanine included. The DNA shown is the 42-base CDR3, in frame from base 1. Taken from the germline V gene (reference sequence), the CDR1 and CDR2 loops are MNHEY and SMNVEV. V loses 6 bases of germline sequence and J loses 3 bases, and the interval between the two ends is 15 bases. The trial excluded patients who had a history of autoimmune disease or were on systemic immunosuppression. Peripheral blood for TCR sequencing was collected from all dose cohorts at baseline, on cycle 4 day 1, and on cycle 7 day 1. Samples came from an open-label, multicenter, first-in-human phase I dose-escalation trial of ivuxolimab. The trial enrolled adults with locally advanced or metastatic head and neck squamous cell, hepatocellular, melanoma or renal cell carcinoma. Before TCR sequencing, CD4+ T cells and CD8+ T cells were sorted from peripheral blood as separate populations.

The investigation overall reported the following: In partial responders in the 0.1-3.0 mg/kg groups, normalized peripheral clonal expansion was found to be among the lowest, especially among CD8+ T cells. After ivuxolimab, CD8+ T cells had more expanded clones than CD4+ T cells on average. Clonal expansion of both CD4+ and CD8+ blood T cells was observed from baseline to week 6 at doses 0.1 to 3.0 mg/kg. The antigen specificity of the clonally expanded peripheral T cells was not determined. Low levels of normalized T-cell clonal expansion were also seen in some patients who did not respond.

The V and J segments used are TRBV27 and TRBJ2-7; TRBD2 might be the D gene, on 6 matching bases. This clonotype originated in an adult with an advanced solid tumor such as melanoma, head and neck, liver or kidney cancer. This specimen consisted of CD4+ or CD8+ T cells sorted from blood, obtained in a trial of the OX40 agonist ivuxolimab. The CDR3 region: CASSPTGVLYEQYF. In nucleotides, the sequence is TGTGCCAGCAGCCCGACGGGGGTCCTCTACGAGCAGTACTTC.